Sequencing of this T cell receptor beta chain was carried out in a study of CD8+ T cells in alopecia areata. Study-level results: While patients received tofacitinib, many expanded lesional clones remained present in scalp and blood.

RNA was extracted and reverse transcribed into cDNA as the sequencing template. Data came from immunoSEQ multiplex PCR; TCRdb stores just in-frame clones and leaves some out. The sample lists a few hundred thousand clones; 35% to 40% were seen once. Treatment given: oral pan-JAK inhibitor, 5-10 mg twice daily. In its sample, this clone was seen a few times. Its target is not known. Sequenced material: CD4+ T cells sorted from blood, taken at roughly week 30, from a patient treated with tofacitinib. This TCR came from a human donor with alopecia areata.

The CDR3: CASTTGVGDTQYF. CDR3 in DNA: TGTGCCAGCACCACAGGGGTTGGAGATACGCAGTATTTT. This chain joins TRBV28 and TRBJ2-3, with 7 bases fitting TRBD1. The CDR3 is 13 residues long. Per the germline V gene, CDR1 is MDHEN and CDR2 is SYDVKM. Germline trimming cut 7 bases from V and 5 bases from J; bases unmatched to any gene: 6.